Sequencing of this T cell receptor beta chain was carried out in a study of post-analysis software for immune sequencing data. Study-wide results and caveats: Co-batched samples clustered tightly together by F measure.

Included in the TCR beta cDNA libraries were unique molecular identifiers. TCRdb re-called the PCR reads through MiXCR, storing one row per CDR3 protein. The sample carries roughly 730,000 distinct CDR3 sequences, about 27% recorded once. This clonotype was picked up many times. What it binds is unknown. This clonotype originated in a girl aged 10 to 17 with multiple sclerosis. The sequenced material came from blood.

The CDR3, as DNA: TGCAGTGCTAGAGGCACGGACAGGGCAGAGACCCAGTACTTC. Translation gives CSARGTDRAETQYF. The chain employs TRBV20-1 and TRBJ2-5; the match to TRBD1 covers 8 bases. Germline trimming cut 1 base from V and 4 bases from J; bases unmatched to any gene: 5. This CDR3 comprises 14 residues. CDR1 DFQATT and CDR2 SNEGSKA come from the germline V gene (reference sequence).